One sample yielded the 14 T cell receptor beta chains listed below, sequenced in a study of cytomegalovirus exposure and HLA in healthy donors. This PCR relied on a set of 60 Vbeta primers and 13 Jbeta primers. TCRdb's table, derived via immunoSEQ multiplex PCR, lists solely in-frame clones and lacks some. The repertoire holds around 200,000 clones, with 84% as singletons. Sequenced: PBMCs. Every receptor here comes from a girl between 2 and 10 years old in good health and CMV-seropositive.

The chain combines TRBV6-1 with TRBJ2-2; D may be TRBD1 (5 bases). Germline CDR1 is MNHNS and CDR2 is SASEGT. Trimming shortened V by 3 bases and J by 4 bases, and 12 bases separated the two germline ends. The CDR3 length is 15 residues. This CDR3 reads CASSDYRGSTGELFF. CDR3 in DNA: TGTGCCAGCAGTGATTATAGGGGAAGCACCGGGGAGCTGTTTTTT.

This chain joins TRBV6-4 and TRBJ2-3, with TRBD1 as a possible D gene (5 bases). The germline V gene has CDR1 MRHNA and CDR2 SNTAGT. The CDR3 covers 15 residues. V lost 5 bases and J 3 bases, leaving 15 bases between the germline ends. In nucleotides, the CDR3 is TGTGCCAGCAGTTCCGCAGGGTTACGGACAGATACGCAGTATTTT. Protein product: CASSSAGLRTDTQYF.

The chain combines TRBV5-1 with TRBJ2-1; D uncertain. Looked up from germline, CDR1 is SGHRS and CDR2 is YFSETQ. The V gene lost 1 base and the J gene lost 4 bases, with 9 bases spanning the gap. The CDR3 loop spans 14 amino acids. The chain's CDR3 is CASSLLNNYNEQFF. In DNA, the CDR3 is TGCGCCAGCAGCTTGCTGAACAATTACAATGAGCAGTTCTTC.

The rearrangement joins TRBV5-1 to TRBJ2-7; the D gene is possibly TRBD1 (5 bases). The CDR3 spans 15 residues. In germline, CDR1 is SGHRS, CDR2 YFSETQ. The germline V and J ends were trimmed by 1 base and 6 bases, with 17 bases remaining between them. The CDR3, as DNA: TGCGCCAGCAGCTTGTTGGGGCAGGGTGGGTCCGAGCAGTACTTC. Encoded protein: CASSLLGQGGSEQYF.

This clone showed up just a few times. The chain combines TRBV5-8 with TRBJ2-7; D may be TRBD1 (5 bases). CDR1 is SGHTS and CDR2 is YDEGEE in the germline V gene. The CDR3 is made up of 13 amino acids. V was cut by 6 bases and J by 5 bases, with 15 bases left in between. This CDR3 is CASTTGWGDEQYF. CDR3 bases: TGTGCCAGCACTACCGGTTGGGGCGACGAGCAGTACTTC.

This chain joins TRBV7-7 and TRBJ1-1; the D is unclear. CDR3 length: 13 residues. Germline V lookup: CDR1 SSHAT, CDR2 FNYEAQ (reference sequence). With 5 bases removed from V and 2 bases from J, the gap between germline ends came to 9 bases. The CDR3 loop is CASSQDTNTEAFF. The CDR3 DNA reads as TGTGCCAGCAGCCAAGATACTAACACTGAAGCTTTCTTT.

This sequence joins TRBV23-1 and TRBJ2-7; 10 positions match TRBD2. TRBV23-1 is assigned to the ORF class and has an uncertain function. The CDR3 runs 19 residues. Trimming removed 4 bases from V and 1 base from J; junction bases left unmatched: 16. The CDR3 bases are TGCGCCAGCAGTCCCTTCCAGACAGAACTAGCGGGGCAATCCTACGAGCAGTACTTC. Translated: CASSPFQTELAGQSYEQYF.

The rearrangement links TRBV27 to TRBJ2-1, with D perhaps TRBD1 (7 bases). Germline lookup yields CDR1 MNHEY and CDR2 SMNVEV (reference sequence). The CDR3 length is 15 residues. V was shortened by 8 bases and J by 9 bases, with 23 bases between the two germline ends. The CDR3 reads CASSGQGGIFCEQFF. CDR3 nucleotides: TGTGCCAGCTCCGGTCAGGGGGGAATTTTCTGTGAGCAGTTCTTC.

The chain uses TRBV18 and TRBJ2-3, with TRBD2 as a possible D gene (6 bases). Germline CDR1 KGHSH, CDR2 LQKENI. V lost 6 bases to trimming and J lost 5 bases, with 9 bases between them. This CDR3 region has 12 residues. The CDR3 is CASSRLGDTQYF. CDR3 in DNA: TGTGCCAGCTCGCGACTAGGAGATACGCAGTATTTT.

The CDR3 bases are TGTGCCAGTAGTCGGCCAGGGGGAGGTCAGCCCCAGCATTTT. Amino acids: CASSRPGGGQPQHF. V is TRBV19 and J is TRBJ1-5; TRBD1 matches 7 bases. CDR3 length: 14 residues. V lost 5 bases, J lost 6 bases, and 7 bases stayed unmatched. CDR1 is LNHDA, CDR2 SQIVND, per germline (reference sequence).

This chain joins TRBV18 and TRBJ2-7, with 7 bases that match TRBD2. Per germline, CDR1 KGHSH and CDR2 LQKENI. V was pared by 3 bases and J by 2 bases, with 7 bases of the junction left unmatched. CDR3 length: 15 amino acids. Written as DNA, the CDR3 is TGTGCCAGCTCACCCGGGACTATCGAAGCCTACGAGCAGTACTTC. Its translation is CASSPGTIEAYEQYF.

V usage is TRBV28 and J usage is TRBJ2-7; 12 bases align to TRBD2. J lost 5 bases, V lost 5 bases, and 7 bases had no gene match. CDR1 is MDHEN, CDR2 SYDVKM, per germline. This CDR3 comprises 15 residues. The CDR3: CASSPPTSGSHEQYF. CDR3 DNA: TGTGCCAGCAGTCCCCCGACTAGCGGGAGCCACGAGCAGTACTTC.

The V and J genes are TRBV19 and TRBJ1-6; weak D call: TRBD1 (5 bases). The V and J ends lost 5 bases and 13 bases respectively, with 15 bases between them. The CDR3 runs 13 residues. CDR1 and CDR2 from the germline V gene are LNHDA and SQIVND (reference sequence). In nucleotides, the CDR3 is TGTGCCAGTAGTTCAAAAGTGGGGCGGCCCCTCCACTTT. This translates into CASSSKVGRPLHF.

The chain uses TRBV29-1 and TRBJ2-7; 8 bases are shared with TRBD2. From germline, CDR1 is SQVTM and CDR2 ANQGSEA. Trimming took 7 bases from V and 1 from J; bases not matched to a gene: 3. This CDR3 contains 12 residues. The CDR3 region is CSGVAGSYEQYF. CDR3 DNA: TGCAGCGGAGTAGCGGGGTCCTACGAGCAGTACTTC.